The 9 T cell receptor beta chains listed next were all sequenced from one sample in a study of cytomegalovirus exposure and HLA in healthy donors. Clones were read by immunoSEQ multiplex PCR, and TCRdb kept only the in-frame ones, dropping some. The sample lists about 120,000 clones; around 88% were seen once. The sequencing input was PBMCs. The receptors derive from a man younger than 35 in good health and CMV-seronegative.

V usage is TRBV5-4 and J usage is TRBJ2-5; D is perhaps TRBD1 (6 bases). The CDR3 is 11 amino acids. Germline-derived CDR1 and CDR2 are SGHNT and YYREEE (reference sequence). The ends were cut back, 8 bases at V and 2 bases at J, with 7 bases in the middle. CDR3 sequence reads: CARGHQETQYF. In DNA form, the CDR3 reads TGTGCCAGGGGACATCAAGAGACCCAGTACTTC.

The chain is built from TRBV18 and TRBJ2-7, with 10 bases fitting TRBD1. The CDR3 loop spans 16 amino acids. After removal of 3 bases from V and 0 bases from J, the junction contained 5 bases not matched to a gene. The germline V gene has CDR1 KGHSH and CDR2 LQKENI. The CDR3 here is CASSPTRQGASYEQYF. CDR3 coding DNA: TGTGCCAGCTCACCTACGAGACAGGGGGCCTCCTACGAGCAGTACTTC.

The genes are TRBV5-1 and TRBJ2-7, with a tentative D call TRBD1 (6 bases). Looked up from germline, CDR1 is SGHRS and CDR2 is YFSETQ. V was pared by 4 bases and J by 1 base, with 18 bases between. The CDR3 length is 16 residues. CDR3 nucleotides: TGCGCCAGCAGCCCCGGGTCGACAGGCTTTTCCTACGAGCAGTACTTC. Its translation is CASSPGSTGFSYEQYF.

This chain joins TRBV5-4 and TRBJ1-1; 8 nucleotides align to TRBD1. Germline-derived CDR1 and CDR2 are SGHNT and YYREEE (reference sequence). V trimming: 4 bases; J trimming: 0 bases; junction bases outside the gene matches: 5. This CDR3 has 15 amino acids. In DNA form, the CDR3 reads TGTGCCAGCAGCCGTAGGACAGGGATGAACACTGAAGCTTTCTTT. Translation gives CASSRRTGMNTEAFF.

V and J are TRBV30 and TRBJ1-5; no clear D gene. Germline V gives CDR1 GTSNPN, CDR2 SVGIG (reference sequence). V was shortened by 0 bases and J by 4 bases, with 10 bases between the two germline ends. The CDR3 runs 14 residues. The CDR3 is CAWSVLGRNQPQHF. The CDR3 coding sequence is TGTGCCTGGAGTGTTTTGGGGAGGAATCAGCCCCAGCATTTT.

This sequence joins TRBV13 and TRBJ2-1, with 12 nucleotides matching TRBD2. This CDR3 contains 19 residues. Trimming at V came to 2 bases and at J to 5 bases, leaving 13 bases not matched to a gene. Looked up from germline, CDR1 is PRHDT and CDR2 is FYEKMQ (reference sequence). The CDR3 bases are TGTGCCAGCAGCTTATTACAACTAGCGGGAGGTCGGGCGCACAATGAGCAGTTCTTC. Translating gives CASSLLQLAGGRAHNEQFF.

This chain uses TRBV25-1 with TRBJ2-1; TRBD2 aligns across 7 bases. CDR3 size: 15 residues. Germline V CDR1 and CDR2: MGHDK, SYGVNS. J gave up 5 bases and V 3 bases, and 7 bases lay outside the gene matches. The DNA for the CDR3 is TGTGCCAGCAGTGATTCTGGAGGGAGGGACAATGAGCAGTTCTTC. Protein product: CASSDSGGRDNEQFF.

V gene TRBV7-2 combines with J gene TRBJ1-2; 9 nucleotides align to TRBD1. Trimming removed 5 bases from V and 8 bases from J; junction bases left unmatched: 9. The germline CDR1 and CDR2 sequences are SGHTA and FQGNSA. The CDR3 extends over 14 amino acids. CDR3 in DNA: TGTGCCAGCAGCCCAGAACAGGGGGCGGGCGGCTACACCTTC. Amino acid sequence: CASSPEQGAGGYTF.

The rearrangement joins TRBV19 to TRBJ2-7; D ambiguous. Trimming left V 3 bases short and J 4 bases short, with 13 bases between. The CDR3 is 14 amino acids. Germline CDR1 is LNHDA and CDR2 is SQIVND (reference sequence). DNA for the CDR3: TGTGCCAGTAGTATTACCTTCCCAGGTTACGAGCAGTACTTC. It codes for CASSITFPGYEQYF.